A single sample is the source of the 7 T cell receptor beta chains below, sequenced in a study of blood T cell repertoires in COVID-19. Data came from immunoSEQ multiplex PCR; TCRdb stores just in-frame clones and leaves some out. The sample lists around 140,000 clones, around 87% seen once, with about 11% in the top ten. Sequencing was done on a sample of PBMCs or T cells enriched from blood (not recorded which). Receptor source: a man aged 55 to 70 who had recovered from COVID-19.

This clone was seen only once. V is TRBV2 and J is TRBJ1-1; no definite D call. The CDR3 extends over 11 amino acids. Germline V lookup: CDR1 SNHLY, CDR2 FYNNEI. V lost 6 bases and J 7 bases, leaving 9 bases between the germline ends. The CDR3 nucleotides are TGTGCCAGCAGAGAGCACTATGAAGCTTTCTTT. Translated: CASREHYEAFF.

The chain is built from TRBV28 and TRBJ1-4, with D possibly matching TRBD1 (6 bases). The CDR3 is 18 amino acids. V lost 6 bases, J lost 1 base, and 21 bases lay in between. Germline lookup yields CDR1 MDHEN and CDR2 SYDVKM. CDR3 sequence reads: CASRAPVQGLLTNEKLFF. DNA of the CDR3: TGTGCCAGCAGAGCTCCGGTACAGGGTCTATTAACTAATGAAAAACTGTTTTTT.

The chain carries TRBV14 and TRBJ2-7; maybe TRBD1 (5 bases). The CDR3 length is 16 residues. Germline CDR1 is SGHDN and CDR2 is FVKESK. V was trimmed by 3 bases and J by 7 bases, leaving 22 bases between them. The CDR3 DNA is TGTGCCAGCAGCCACCGCCTCCTAGGCAGGGCTGGAGAGCAGTACTTC. Translating it yields CASSHRLLGRAGEQYF.

The J gene is TRBJ2-2, the V gene TRBV6-5; no definite D call. V lost 7 bases to trimming and J lost 0 bases, with 12 bases between them. Germline CDR1 and CDR2: MNHEY and SVGAGI. This CDR3 contains 15 residues. Here the CDR3 DNA reads TGTGCCAGCAATCGACAAACTGCGAACACCGGGGAGCTGTTTTTT. Translation: CASNRQTANTGELFF.

The chain joins TRBV4-2 to TRBJ1-6; D not resolved. Trimming pared 4 bases from V and 8 bases from J, leaving 15 bases between. Germline assignment: CDR1 LGHNA and CDR2 YNFKEQ. The CDR3 consists of 15 residues. The CDR3 reads CASSPRRGIDSPLHF. The CDR3 nucleotides read TGTGCCAGCAGCCCCCGGCGAGGGATTGATTCACCCCTCCACTTT.

This clone was recorded a few times. This chain connects TRBV18 to TRBJ2-7; 13 bases are a match to TRBD2. This CDR3 has 17 amino acids. Unmatched junction bases numbered 9, after V lost 4 bases and J lost 3 bases. Germline CDR1 reads KGHSH; CDR2 reads LQKENI. The CDR3 DNA sequence: TGTGCCAGCTCACAGATCGGGACTAGCGGGATACTCTACGAGCAGTACTTC. It yields the protein CASSQIGTSGILYEQYF.

The gene calls are TRBV30 and TRBJ1-4; TRBD1 agrees at 7 bases. Germline V gives CDR1 GTSNPN, CDR2 SVGIG (reference sequence). The length of the CDR3 is 14 residues. With V trimmed by 5 bases and J by 5 bases, 8 bases remained unmatched. This chain's CDR3 is CAWGRGRINEKLFF. As DNA, the CDR3 is TGTGCCTGGGGCAGGGGGAGGATCAATGAAAAACTGTTTTTT. The full variable domain, completed using reference TRBV30 and TRBJ1-4, is SQTIHQWPATLVQPVGSPLSLECTVEGTSNPNLYWYRQAAGRGLQLLFYSVGIGQISSEVPQNLSASRPQDRQFILSSKKLLLSDSGFYLCAWGRGRINEKLFFGSGTQLSVL.